The 30 T cell receptor beta chains below come from one sample, sequenced in a study of T cell changes during pregnancy in multiple sclerosis. Assay: immunoSEQ multiplex PCR; the TCRdb copy retains only in-frame clones and omits some. The repertoire has about 77,000 clones, roughly 91% of them found once; the top ten carry just over 2.5%. The specimen comprised peripheral blood, sampled after pregnancy. These receptor sequences come from a female donor in good health, enrolled as a control in a pregnancy study.

In nucleotides, the CDR3 is TGTGCCAGCAGCTCCGGGACTAGCGGGAGTGTGCAGTACTTC. Its translation is CASSSGTSGSVQYF. This chain uses TRBV7-8 with TRBJ2-7; 14 bases match TRBD2. The CDR3 has 14 residues. Looked up from germline, CDR1 is SGHVS and CDR2 is FQNEAQ. V shed 4 bases, J shed 9 bases, and the junction held 5 bases outside the gene matches.

The gene calls are TRBV29-1 and TRBJ2-7, with TRBD1 as a possible D gene (6 bases). V was cut by 2 bases and J by 6 bases, with 11 bases left in between. The CDR3 consists of 12 residues. The germline CDR1 and CDR2 sequences are SQVTM and ANQGSEA. The CDR3 DNA is TGCAGCGTTGAAACACAGGGCCGCGAGCAGTACTTC. It encodes CSVETQGREQYF.

The CDR3 DNA reads TGTGCCACCAGCAGAGGGCATAGTGTAGTGGAGGCCCAGTACTTC. Encoded protein: CATSRGHSVVEAQYF. The chain joins TRBV15 to TRBJ2-5; tentatively, D is TRBD2 (5 bases). The CDR3 contains 15 residues. V lost 1 base, J lost 9 bases, and 18 bases lay in between. Germline lookup yields CDR1 LNHNV and CDR2 YYDKDF (reference sequence).

This clone was observed once. This chain uses TRBV6-5 with TRBJ2-5, with 7 bases fitting TRBD1. Germline V CDR1 and CDR2: MNHEY, SVGAGI. Trimming cost V 6 bases and J 5 bases; bases outside gene matches: 6. This CDR3 has 13 amino acids. For the CDR3, the DNA is TGTGCCAGCAGGCAAGGGGGCGCGGAGACCCAGTACTTC. It is translated as CASRQGGAETQYF.

This chain connects TRBV11-2 to TRBJ2-7; possibly TRBD2 for D (5 bases). Germline loops: CDR1 SGHAT, CDR2 FQNNGV. The germline V and J ends were trimmed by 5 bases and 3 bases, with 20 bases remaining between them. This CDR3 is built from 16 residues. The CDR3 DNA follows: TGTGCCAGCAGCCGAGGGAGTAGCCAAGTTGGCTACGAGCAGTACTTC. It encodes CASSRGSSQVGYEQYF.

This clone has only one observation. The gene calls are TRBV27 and TRBJ2-4; unclear D gene. Germline V gene data show CDR1 as MNHEY and CDR2 as SMNVEV (reference sequence). Trimming took off 6 bases at V and 6 bases at J, with 18 bases between the two ends. The CDR3 has 15 residues. The CDR3 coding sequence is TGTGCCAGCAGCCAACATTCCGGGTCCCTAAACATTCAGTACTTC. Translating it yields CASSQHSGSLNIQYF.

The CDR3 nucleotides are TGTGCCAGCAGCGTAGGGGTCTCGACTAGCGCCGACAATGAGCAGTTCTTC. Translating it yields CASSVGVSTSADNEQFF. The rearrangement uses TRBV9 and TRBJ2-1; 8 bases agree with TRBD2. The CDR3 runs 17 residues. Germline values: CDR1 SGDLS, CDR2 YYNGEE. J gave up 5 bases and V 0 bases, and 10 bases lay outside the gene matches.

The DNA of the CDR3 is TGTGCCAGTAGTATCCGTCGGTCGACAGGTTACTCTGGAAACACCATATATTTT. It translates to CASSIRRSTGYSGNTIYF. The J gene is TRBJ1-3, the V gene TRBV19, with TRBD1 as a possible D gene (6 bases). The ends were cut back, 3 bases at V and 0 bases at J, with 18 bases in the middle. The CDR3 totals 18 residues. Germline CDR1 reads LNHDA; CDR2 reads SQIVND (reference sequence).

This clone was seen just once. The chain joins TRBV5-1 to TRBJ1-2; weak D call: TRBD1 (5 bases). The germline gives CDR1 SGHRS, CDR2 YFSETQ. The CDR3 length is 15 residues. The V gene lost 4 bases and the J gene lost 2 bases, with 15 bases spanning the gap. The CDR3: CASSPEGNRNYGYTF. For the CDR3, the DNA is TGCGCCAGCAGCCCGGAGGGGAATCGAAACTATGGCTACACCTTC.

V is TRBV28 and J is TRBJ2-7; 9 bases align to TRBD2. Germline V gene sequence: CDR1 MDHEN, CDR2 SYDVKM. Trimming removed 3 bases from V and 2 bases from J; junction bases left unmatched: 2. CDR3 size: 14 residues. The CDR3 nucleotides read TGTGCCAGCAGTTTGGGCGGGAGGGCCTACGAGCAGTACTTC. Amino acids: CASSLGGRAYEQYF.

The CDR3, as DNA: TGTGCCAGTAGTATGGGAAGGGGAGAGACCCAGTACTTC. Protein product: CASSMGRGETQYF. The V call is TRBV19, the J call TRBJ2-5; tentatively, D is TRBD1 (5 bases). Per the germline V gene, CDR1 is LNHDA and CDR2 is SQIVND (reference sequence). The CDR3 runs 13 residues. Trimming cost V 3 bases and J 4 bases, with 9 bases left between them.

V usage is TRBV19 and J usage is TRBJ1-2; 9 bases agree with TRBD1. This CDR3 has 17 residues. In germline, CDR1 is LNHDA, CDR2 SQIVND (reference sequence). With V trimmed by 1 base and J by 4 bases, 10 bases remained unmatched. CDR3 sequence reads: CASSIGGGTGRVYGYTF. CDR3 nucleotides: TGTGCCAGTAGTATAGGAGGAGGGACAGGGCGGGTCTATGGCTACACCTTC.

V gene TRBV6-5 combines with J gene TRBJ2-7; TRBD2 is a possible D gene (6 bases). CDR3 size: 12 residues. Germline V lookup: CDR1 MNHEY, CDR2 SVGAGI. V lost 2 bases and J lost 5, with 7 bases in between. This CDR3 reads CASSYGGNEQYF. CDR3 DNA: TGTGCCAGCAGTTACGGAGGGAACGAGCAGTACTTC.

V and J are TRBV19 and TRBJ1-2; a weak D match, TRBD1 (5 bases). V lost 4 bases, J lost 5 bases, and 17 bases lay in between. Germline CDR1 is LNHDA and CDR2 is SQIVND (reference sequence). The CDR3 runs 15 residues. CDR3 nucleotides: TGTGCCAGTAGTACCCCAGGGTCAGGATTGTATGGCTACACCTTC. Translating gives CASSTPGSGLYGYTF.

V gene TRBV28 combines with J gene TRBJ2-7; D is perhaps TRBD2 (6 bases). The CDR3 covers 14 residues. CDR1 MDHEN and CDR2 SYDVKM come from the germline V gene. Trimming cost V 3 bases and J 3 bases, with 12 bases left between them. CDR3 loop: CASSFFRGNYEQYF. The CDR3 DNA sequence: TGTGCCAGCAGTTTCTTTCGGGGGAACTACGAGCAGTACTTC.

CDR3 sequence: CASSLAGVHRRHYNEQFF. DNA for the CDR3: TGTGCCAGCAGTCTAGCGGGAGTGCACCGAAGACACTACAATGAGCAGTTCTTC. V usage is TRBV25-1 and J usage is TRBJ2-1; 10 nucleotides match TRBD2. The germline CDR1 and CDR2 sequences are MGHDK and SYGVNS. V trimming: 5 bases; J trimming: 3 bases; junction bases outside the gene matches: 13. The CDR3 runs to 18 residues.

This chain uses TRBV5-1 with TRBJ2-5, with a weak D call TRBD2 (6 bases). V lost 4 bases and J lost 0, with 7 bases in between. CDR3 length: 13 amino acids. Germline CDR1 and CDR2: SGHRS and YFSETQ. The CDR3 coding sequence is TGCGCCAGCAGCCGCGGGGACCAAGAGACCCAGTACTTC. This encodes CASSRGDQETQYF.

The chain is built from TRBV5-1 and TRBJ1-1, with 7 positions matching TRBD1. J was trimmed by 3 bases and V by 5 bases; bases with no gene match: 7. There are 14 residues in the CDR3. The V gene's germline CDR1 is SGHRS and CDR2 YFSETQ. CDR3 residues: CASSSGGTDTEAFF. Written as DNA, the CDR3 is TGCGCCAGCAGTTCAGGGGGGACGGACACTGAAGCTTTCTTT.

The CDR3 loop reads CASSQVAIGGTNYEQYF. In DNA form, the CDR3 reads TGTGCCAGCAGCCAAGTCGCCATCGGCGGGACTAACTACGAGCAGTACTTC. V and J are TRBV4-2 and TRBJ2-7; 7 bases line up with TRBD2. This CDR3 has 17 amino acids. The ends lost 1 base at V and 3 bases at J; junction bases unmatched: 12. Germline lookup yields CDR1 LGHNA and CDR2 YNFKEQ.

The J gene is TRBJ2-4, the V gene TRBV18; D not certain. The CDR3 runs 16 residues. V was trimmed by 0 bases and J by 0 bases, leaving 9 bases between them. Germline CDR1 is KGHSH and CDR2 is LQKENI. In nucleotides, the CDR3 is TGTGCCAGCTCACCACCCAGTCAGTTAGCCAAAAACATTCAGTACTTC. It encodes CASSPPSQLAKNIQYF.

The chain carries TRBV19 and TRBJ1-3; a weak D match, TRBD1 (5 bases). The CDR3 runs 14 residues. Germline-derived CDR1 and CDR2 are LNHDA and SQIVND (reference sequence). V was trimmed by 6 bases and J by 0 bases, leaving 9 bases between them. The CDR3 region is CASRQGASGNTIYF. CDR3 nucleotides: TGTGCCAGTAGGCAGGGCGCCTCTGGAAACACCATATATTTT.

CDR3 amino acids: CASSPGGTGRGSGYTF. CDR3 nucleotides: TGTGCCAGTAGTCCAGGGGGGACAGGGAGGGGAAGTGGCTACACCTTC. The gene calls are TRBV19 and TRBJ1-2; TRBD1 matches 9 bases. V lost 5 bases, J lost 7 bases, and 14 bases stayed unmatched. This CDR3 contains 16 residues. CDR1 is LNHDA, CDR2 SQIVND, per germline (reference sequence).

The rearrangement joins TRBV28 to TRBJ1-2; perhaps TRBD1 as D (5 bases). V lost 6 bases, J lost 4 bases, and 18 bases lay in between. CDR1 is MDHEN and CDR2 is SYDVKM in the germline V gene. The CDR3 has 15 residues. CDR3 nucleotide sequence: TGTGCCAGCAGGGGGGGAAGTGGGCGAGGCTATGGCTACACCTTC. It yields the protein CASRGGSGRGYGYTF.

The chain has TRBV29-1 and TRBJ1-2; D ambiguous. Per germline, CDR1 SQVTM and CDR2 ANQGSEA. CDR3 size: 11 residues. V dropped 6 bases and J dropped 5 bases, with 10 bases sitting between them. The CDR3 DNA follows: TGCAGCGTCCCCATGGAGTATGGCTACACCTTC. This translates into CSVPMEYGYTF.

The chain links TRBV7-3 to TRBJ2-2; D is perhaps TRBD2 (6 bases). Per the germline V gene, CDR1 is SGHTA and CDR2 is FQGTGA. V was clipped by 2 bases and J by 1 base, with 8 bases between them. This CDR3 region has 15 residues. CDR3 DNA sequence: TGTGCCAGCAGCTTACTGCGGGGGAACACCGGGGAGCTGTTTTTT. Translation gives CASSLLRGNTGELFF.

The chain combines TRBV5-1 with TRBJ2-3; perhaps TRBD1 as D (6 bases). The germline V gene has CDR1 SGHRS and CDR2 YFSETQ. V was shortened by 3 bases and J by 0 bases, with 8 bases between the two germline ends. This CDR3 has 14 amino acids. This CDR3 is CASSSGQSTDTQYF. The CDR3 DNA follows: TGCGCCAGCAGCTCGGGACAAAGCACAGATACGCAGTATTTT.

The chain combines TRBV5-1 with TRBJ1-1; D gene uncertain. V was trimmed by 0 bases and J by 5 bases, leaving 8 bases between them. The CDR3 covers 13 residues. Germline CDR1 reads SGHRS; CDR2 reads YFSETQ. CDR3 sequence (DNA): TGCGCCAGCAGCTTGGATGCGGTGACTGAAGCTTTCTTT. Protein sequence: CASSLDAVTEAFF.

The chain combines TRBV5-8 with TRBJ1-1, with TRBD1 matching over 8 bases. Germline lookup yields CDR1 SGHTS and CDR2 YDEGEE. This CDR3 region has 13 residues. V lost 4 bases to trimming and J lost 4 bases; unmatched junction nucleotides: 3. In DNA form, the CDR3 reads TGTGCCAGCAGCGGGACAGGTTTCACTGAAGCTTTCTTT. This encodes CASSGTGFTEAFF.

This clone showed up just once. This chain joins TRBV7-3 and TRBJ2-7, with 8 bases that match TRBD1. The CDR3 runs 15 residues. Per germline, CDR1 SGHTA and CDR2 FQGTGA. V dropped 5 bases and J dropped 2; count of bases not matched to a gene: 8. The chain's CDR3 is CASSPGPGQAYEQYF. Here the CDR3 DNA reads TGTGCCAGCAGCCCCGGACCGGGACAGGCCTACGAGCAGTACTTC.

The rearrangement links TRBV7-9 to TRBJ2-3; no definite D call. V gave up 2 bases and J gave up 4 bases, with 4 bases separating them. The CDR3 spans 12 residues. Germline values: CDR1 SEHNR, CDR2 FQNEAQ (reference sequence). CDR3: CASSLIADTQYF. In DNA, the CDR3 is TGTGCCAGCAGCTTAATAGCAGATACGCAGTATTTT.